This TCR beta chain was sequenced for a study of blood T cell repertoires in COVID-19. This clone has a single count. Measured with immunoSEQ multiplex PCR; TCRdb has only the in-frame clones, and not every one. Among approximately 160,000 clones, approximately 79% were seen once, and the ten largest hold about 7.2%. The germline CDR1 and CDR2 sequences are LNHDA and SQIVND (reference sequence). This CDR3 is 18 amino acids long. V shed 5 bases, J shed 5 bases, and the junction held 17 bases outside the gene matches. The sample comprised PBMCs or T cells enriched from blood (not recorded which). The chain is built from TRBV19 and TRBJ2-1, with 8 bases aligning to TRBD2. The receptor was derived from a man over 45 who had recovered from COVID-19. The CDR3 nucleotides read TGTGCCAGTAGTGAGCAACGGGGGGGTGCCCCTCCGAACAATGAGCAGTTCTTC. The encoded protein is CASSEQRGGAPPNNEQFF.